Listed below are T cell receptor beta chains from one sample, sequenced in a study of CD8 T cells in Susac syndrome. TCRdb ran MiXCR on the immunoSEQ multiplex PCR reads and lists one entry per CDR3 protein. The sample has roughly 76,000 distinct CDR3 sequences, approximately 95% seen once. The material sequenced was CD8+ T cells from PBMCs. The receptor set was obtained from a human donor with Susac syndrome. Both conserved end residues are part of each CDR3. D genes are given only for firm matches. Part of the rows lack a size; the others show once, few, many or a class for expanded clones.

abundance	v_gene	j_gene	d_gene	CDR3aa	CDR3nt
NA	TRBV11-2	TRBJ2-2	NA	CASSLERTNTGELFF	TGTGCCAGCAGCTTAGAACGGACGAACACCGGGGAGCTGTTTTTT
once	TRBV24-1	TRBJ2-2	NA	CATSPPLGSNTGELFF	TGTGCCACCAGTCCTCCCCTGGGCAGTAACACCGGGGAGCTGTTTTTT
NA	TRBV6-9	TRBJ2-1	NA	CASSPGTSNEQFF	TGTGCCAGCAGCCCTGGGACGTCCAATGAGCAGTTCTTC
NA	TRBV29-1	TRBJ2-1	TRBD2	CSATGRLAGGNEQFF	TGCAGCGCCACAGGGCGGCTAGCGGGGGGAAATGAGCAGTTCTTC
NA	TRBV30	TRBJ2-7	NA	CAWSSPGERYYEQYF	TGTGCCTGGAGTTCCCCCGGGGAGCGTTATTACGAGCAGTACTTC
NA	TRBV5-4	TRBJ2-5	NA	CASSSPGKQETQYF	TGTGCCAGCAGCTCTCCGGGAAAGCAAGAGACCCAGTACTTC
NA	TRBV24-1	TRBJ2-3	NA	CATSDFNEGPGADTQYF	TGTGCCACCAGTGATTTTAATGAGGGACCAGGGGCAGATACGCAGTATTTT
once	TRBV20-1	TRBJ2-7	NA	CSAGTSDTYEQYF	TGCAGTGCTGGGACATCCGACACCTACGAGCAGTACTTC
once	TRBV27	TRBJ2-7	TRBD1	CASSLSWDRIYEQYF	TGTGCCAGCAGTTTATCGTGGGACAGGATCTACGAGCAGTACTTC
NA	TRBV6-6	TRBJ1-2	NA	CASSPQGRGPYTF	TGTGCCAGCAGCCCCCAGGGGCGCGGTCCCTACACCTTC
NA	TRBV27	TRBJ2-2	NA	CASTTGAGELFF	TGTGCCAGCACAACGGGGGCCGGGGAGCTGTTTTTT
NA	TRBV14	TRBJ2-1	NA	CASSQVISEQFF	TGTGCCAGCAGTCAAGTAATAAGTGAGCAGTTCTTC
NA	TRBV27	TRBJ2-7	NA	CASSLYQGSPYEQYF	TGTGCCAGCAGTTTATACCAAGGGTCCCCCTACGAGCAGTACTTC
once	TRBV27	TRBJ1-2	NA	CASSSGGVYYGYTF	TGTGCCAGCAGTTCTGGGGGTGTATACTATGGCTACACCTTC
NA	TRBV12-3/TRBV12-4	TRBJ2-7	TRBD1	CASTGRDREVDEQYF	TGTGCCAGCACCGGCCGGGACAGGGAAGTGGACGAGCAGTACTTC
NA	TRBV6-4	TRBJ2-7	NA	CASSVELEGEQYF	TGTGCCAGCAGTGTGGAGCTGGAGGGAGAGCAGTACTTC
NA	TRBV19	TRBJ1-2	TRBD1	CASSTIQGARGYGYTF	TGTGCCAGTAGTACTATACAGGGGGCGCGCGGCTATGGCTACACCTTC
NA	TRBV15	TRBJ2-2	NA	CATSREEGGIGELFF	TGTGCCACCAGCAGAGAGGAAGGGGGGATCGGGGAGCTGTTTTTT
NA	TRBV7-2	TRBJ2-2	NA	CASSLITVNTGELFF	TGTGCCAGCAGCTTAATAACAGTAAACACCGGGGAGCTGTTTTTT
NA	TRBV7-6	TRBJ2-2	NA	CASSFSSVRDGDTNPGELFF	TGTGCCAGCAGCTTCAGCTCGGTTAGGGACGGGGACACCAACCCCGGGGAGCTGTTTTTT
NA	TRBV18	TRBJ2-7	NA	CASSPDGYEQYF	TGTGCCAGCTCACCCGACGGCTACGAGCAGTACTTC
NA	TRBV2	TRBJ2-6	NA	CASSGGGGTGANVLTF	TGTGCCAGCAGTGGTGGTGGGGGGACCGGGGCCAACGTCCTGACTTTC
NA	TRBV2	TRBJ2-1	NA	CASSEGGRNEQFF	TGTGCCAGCAGTGAAGGAGGGCGGAATGAGCAGTTCTTC
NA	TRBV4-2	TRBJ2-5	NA	CASSQNLGAETQYF	TGTGCCAGCAGCCAGAACTTGGGGGCAGAGACCCAGTACTTC
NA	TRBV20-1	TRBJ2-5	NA	CSATRGVETQYF	TGCAGTGCTACTCGAGGGGTTGAGACCCAGTACTTC
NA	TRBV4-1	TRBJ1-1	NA	CASSQGADEAFF	TGCGCCAGCAGCCAAGGAGCCGATGAAGCTTTCTTT
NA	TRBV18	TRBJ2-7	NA	CASSFREGYEQYF	TGTGCCAGCTCCTTCAGGGAAGGCTACGAGCAGTACTTC
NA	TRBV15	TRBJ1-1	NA	CATSVGTNTEAFF	TGTGCCACCAGCGTCGGGACGAACACTGAAGCTTTCTTT
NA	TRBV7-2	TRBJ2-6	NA	CASSQSQGTGANVLTF	TGTGCCAGCAGCCAATCTCAGGGAACTGGGGCCAACGTCCTGACTTTC
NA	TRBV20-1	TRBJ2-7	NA	CSIARGSEQYF	TGCAGTATCGCGCGAGGAAGCGAGCAGTACTTC
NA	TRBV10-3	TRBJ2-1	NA	CAISALFGESSYNEQFF	TGTGCCATCAGTGCATTGTTCGGGGAGAGCTCCTACAATGAGCAGTTCTTC
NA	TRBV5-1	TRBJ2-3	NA	CASSLVGRDTQYF	TGCGCCAGCAGCTTGGTTGGGAGGGATACGCAGTATTTT